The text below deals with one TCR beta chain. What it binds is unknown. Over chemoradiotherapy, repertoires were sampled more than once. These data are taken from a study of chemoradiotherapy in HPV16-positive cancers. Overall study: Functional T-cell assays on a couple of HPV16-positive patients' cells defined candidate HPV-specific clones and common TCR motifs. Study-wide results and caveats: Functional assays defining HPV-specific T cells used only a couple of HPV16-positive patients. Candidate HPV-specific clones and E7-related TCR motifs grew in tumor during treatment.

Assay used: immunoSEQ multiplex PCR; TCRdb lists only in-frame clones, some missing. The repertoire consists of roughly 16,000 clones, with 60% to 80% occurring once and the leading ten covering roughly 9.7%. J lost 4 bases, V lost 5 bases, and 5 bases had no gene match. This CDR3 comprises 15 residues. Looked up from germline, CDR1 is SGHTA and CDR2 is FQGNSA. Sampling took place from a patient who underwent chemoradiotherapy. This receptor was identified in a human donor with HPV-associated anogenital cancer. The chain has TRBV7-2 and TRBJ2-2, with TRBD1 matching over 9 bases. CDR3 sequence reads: CASSQGTGITGELFF. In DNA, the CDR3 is TGTGCCAGCAGCCAAGGGACAGGGATCACCGGGGAGCTGTTTTTT.